This TCR beta chain was documented in a study of graft-versus-host responses after intestinal transplantation. General observations from the study: GvH clones appeared in recipient marrow, some first in ileum or blood.

This CDR3 has 17 residues. Germline CDR1 MDHEN, CDR2 SYDVKM. Trimming removed 2 bases at V and 13 bases at J, with 28 bases between. Repertoires were generated with immunoSEQ multiplex PCR, while TCRdb's copy carries only in-frame clones and drops some. This sample carries fewer than 25,000 clones, around 47% of them seen once, and the ten largest clones take around 1.5%. Researchers placed around 200,000 CFSE-labeled responder cells in culture with around 200,000 irradiated, violet-dye-labeled stimulator cells. Sorted after the reaction were proliferating CFSE-low CD3+CD4+ and CD3+CD8+ responders. Sequenced material: alloreactive CD8+ T cells from a mixed lymphocyte reaction culture, taken before transplantation. Noted subset: CFSE-low proliferating T cells sorted from approximately 6-day pre-transplant mixed lymphocyte reaction (GvH or HvG direction). This TCR derives from a human patient who was an organ donor for intestinal transplantation. The genes are TRBV28 and TRBJ2-3, with no clear D. The CDR3 protein is CASSLGLRGPFPFLEYF. The CDR3 nucleotides are TGTGCCAGCAGTTTAGGATTGCGTGGGCCCTTTCCTTTTTTAGAGTATTTT.